This entry is about one TCR beta chain. The source of the sample is a study of blood T cell repertoires in COVID-19. Participant ages covered roughly 18 to 89 years across about 22 US areas. V was clipped by 5 bases and J by 12 bases; unmatched bases: 7. This CDR3 is 12 amino acids long. CDR1 and CDR2 from the germline V gene are MNHEY and SVGAGI. Clones were sequenced by immunoSEQ multiplex PCR, and TCRdb holds only the in-frame ones, with some missing. The data hold around 400,000 clones, with around nine tenths observed a single time. This receptor was taken from a woman younger than 30 who had been exposed to COVID-19. The chain is built from TRBV6-5 and TRBJ2-3; 8 positions match TRBD2. Sequencing was performed on PBMCs or T cells enriched from blood (not recorded which). The CDR3, as DNA: TGTGCCAGCAGTCAACTAGCGGTCCTTCAGTATTTT. Encoded protein: CASSQLAVLQYF.